This T cell receptor beta chain was found in a study of neoadjuvant anti-PD-1 for oral cavity cancer. General observations from the study: With three patients per group, TCR findings need larger cohorts.

Patients had HPV-negative, locally advanced oral cavity squamous cell carcinoma. On this clone: What it recognizes is unknown.

Clones were read by immunoSEQ multiplex PCR, and TCRdb kept only the in-frame ones, dropping some. The sample yields 50,000 to 65,000 clones, around 80% seen once. This clonotype was sampled from a person aged 35 to 85 with oral cavity squamous cell carcinoma. This sample comprised PBMCs, obtained before nivolumab (anti-PD-1) treatment.

CDR3 in amino acids: CASTRYEGYYEQYF. CDR3 coding DNA: TGCGCCAGCACCCGCTATGAAGGCTACTACGAGCAGTACTTC. The chain recombines TRBV4-1 with TRBJ2-7; D ambiguous. V was pared by 7 bases and J by 3 bases, with 16 bases between. Germline lookup yields CDR1 MGHRA and CDR2 YSYEKL. The CDR3 extends over 14 amino acids.